This TCR beta chain was identified in a study of blood T cell repertoires in COVID-19. CDR3 size: 12 residues. V was shortened by 5 bases and J by 6 bases, with 10 bases between the two germline ends. CDR1 and CDR2 from the germline V gene are MGHDK and SYGVNS. Produced via immunoSEQ multiplex PCR; TCRdb's table is partial and in-frame only. This sample has approximately 100,000 clones, with roughly 79% found just once. V gene TRBV25-1 combines with J gene TRBJ1-2; D unclear. The receptor's source is a man between 65 and 80 years old with acute or convalescent COVID-19. The sequencing input was peripheral blood. The CDR3 coding sequence is TGTGCCAGCAGTTCGGGGTATAATGGCTACACCTTC. As protein: CASSSGYNGYTF.